This TCR beta chain was captured in a study of blood T cell repertoires in COVID-19. This CDR3 is 14 amino acids long. Germline V lookup: CDR1 KGHSH, CDR2 LQKENI. V lost 0 bases and J lost 8, with 11 bases in between. Enrollees, roughly 18 to 89 years old, lived in 20 to 25 US areas. Participant-given clinical history determined each cohort assignment. Original handling: Estimation of nucleated cell counts relied on the amplification of reference gene primers. The table came from immunoSEQ multiplex PCR; TCRdb's copy has only in-frame clones and leaves some out. The V and J calls and clone size were taken over from that table, and D and trimming were inferred from the DNA. The repertoire holds about 310,000 clones, with about 85% as singletons.

Specimen: PBMCs or T cells enriched from blood (not recorded which). The chain is built from TRBV18 and TRBJ1-3; D ambiguous. The receptor was isolated from a woman in her thirties who had been exposed to COVID-19. The CDR3 reads CASSPPAGKDTIYF. CDR3 DNA sequence: TGTGCCAGCTCACCACCGGCGGGGAAGGACACCATATATTTT.